This T cell receptor (beta chain) is from a study of blood T cells in healthy people across ages. General study results and limits: Diversity was estimated from one million T cells, and these estimates were considered underestimates.

On this clonotype itself: Antigen specificity is unknown.

Primed by a sample-barcoded 5' primer and a J-beta primer mix, a second PCR proceeded for about 7 to 12 cycles. A 12-random-nucleotide template-switch adaptor tagged each cDNA molecule. TCRdb used MiXCR to reprocess the 5' RACE reads, holding one entry per CDR3 protein. The sample records hundreds of thousands of distinct CDR3 sequences, around 50% being singletons. Collection of around 10 milliliters of peripheral blood was performed for each donor. Each sample yielded at least 6 million isolated PBMCs. Trimming at V came to 2 bases and at J to 2 bases, leaving 1 base not matched to a gene. In germline, CDR1 is DFQATT, CDR2 SNEGSKA (reference sequence). This CDR3 contains 14 residues.

This receptor was identified in a woman of 80 years or more in good health. The chain uses TRBV20-1 and TRBJ2-2; TRBD1 matches 8 bases. Sequenced material: blood. The CDR3 region is CSARTGGNTGELFF. The CDR3 nucleotides read TGCAGTGCTAGAACAGGGGGTAACACCGGGGAGCTGTTTTTT.